The clone carrying this TCR beta chain appeared many times. No antigen is known for it. The entry originates in a study of CD8+CD57+ T cells in acquired aplastic anemia. Background on the study: Sorting CD4+ and CD8+ cells gave DNA averaging 3.2 ug. Healthy donor CD4+ cell samples had a mean of around 10 million reads.

The germline gives CDR1 SGHDT, CDR2 YYEEEE. This CDR3 has 14 residues. V was clipped by 0 bases and J by 5 bases, with 11 bases between them. Study findings and constraints: It was found that nearly 30 CD8+ CDR3 sequences were shared between patients and controls. Significant differences in CD8+ Simpson's diversity were not observed between patients and controls.

Both TCR beta VDJ combination and CDR3 sequence profiling were carried out. Genomic DNA was the template for this profiling. MiXCR, applied by TCRdb to the reads, yields one record per CDR3 protein. The repertoire holds more than 100,000 distinct CDR3 sequences, with around 48% as singletons. The sequenced sample was sorted CD4+, CD8+, or CD8+CD57+ T cells (not recorded which) from PBMCs. V gene TRBV5-6 combines with J gene TRBJ1-1; no definite D call. The sequence was obtained from a human donor in good health, serving as a control. The CDR3 nucleotides are TGTGCCAGCAGCTTGGAGGCCCTAGATACTGAAGCTTTCTTT. As protein: CASSLEALDTEAFF.